This TCR beta chain was found in a study of response to subunit inactivated influenza vaccine listed by TCRdb under 2018. For the wider study: Deep quantitative profiling of the T cell receptor repertoire was used in the study to follow responses to a trivalent subunit inactivated influenza vaccine. Broad study findings and their caveats: The authors proposed that each seasonal influenza vaccination may bring in only a limited number of new T cells.

Libraries were built with RT-PCR. TCRdb shows the sequencer as Illumina HiSeq 2500. TCRdb reprocessed the public reads (quality trimming at Q25 with fastp, clone calling with MiXCR) and kept in-frame beta chains. When rows share a CDR3 protein, they turn into one entry using the most common DNA and genes. The sample table contains some 850,000 distinct CDR3 sequences; only one count was recorded for 15% to 20% of them. The top ten hold approximately 11% of the sample. The junction shows trimming of 5 bases on V and 0 bases on J, and the gene matches do not reach 11 bases of it. Inclusive of the bounding cysteine and phenylalanine, the CDR3 is 17 residues long. The entry retains the CDR3 DNA only, 51 bases that are in frame from base 1. The germline V gene encodes CDR1 SNHLY and CDR2 FYNNEI. This clonotype was seen more than once but under ten times. The specificity of this receptor is unknown. Base-call qualities are not available, and no considerably larger clone is one nucleotide away.

The chain is encoded by TRBV2 joined to TRBJ2-3, with TRBD2 identical over 7 junction bases. This sample comprised PBMCs from blood, obtained 4 to 6 days after vaccination. The sequence derives from a middle-aged man who received an inactivated influenza vaccine. Donor details come from another sample of the same person, matched by shared clones. The DNA reads TGTGCCAGCAGTTCCTCCCCAGCTAGCGGAAGCACAGATACGCAGTATTTT. Its protein product is CASSSSPASGSTDTQYF.